This T cell receptor (beta chain) is from a study of molecular identifiers for immune sequencing clone quantification. TCRdb re-called the PCR reads with MiXCR, one entry per CDR3 protein. The profile shows about 500,000 distinct CDR3 sequences, roughly 26% of them singletons. Only a few counts were recorded for this clonotype. This TCR was recovered from a human donor in good health. Some libraries in this study had Jurkat cell RNA spiked in. The sequencing input was naive CD8+ T cells from blood, with Jurkat cell RNA spiked in. The subset was: FACS-sorted CD8+CD4-CCR7+CD45RA+ naive T cells.

CDR3 sequence: CASSSDGAGGYSGELFF. The CDR3, as DNA: TGTGCCAGCAGCTCCGACGGCGCGGGGGGGTATTCCGGGGAGCTGTTTTTT. The chain links TRBV9 to TRBJ2-2; 9 bases line up with TRBD2. The V gene end was trimmed by 4 bases and the J gene end by 6 bases; junction bases not matched to a gene: 13. This CDR3 region has 17 residues. The germline gives CDR1 SGDLS, CDR2 YYNGEE.